The source of this T cell receptor (beta chain) is a study of T cells in Graves' hyperthyroidism and ophthalmopathy. The wider study: Staff took peripheral blood when the initial diagnosis was made, before any treatment began.

There are 16 residues in the CDR3. The V end was cut by 0 bases, the J end by 6 bases, with 17 bases between. Germline V gene lookup returns CDR1 SGHAT and CDR2 FQNNGV. Diagnosis relied on clinical symptoms, serum thyroxine and TRAb, thyroid ultrasound and orbital computed tomography. RNA transcripts were the template for amplifying TCR beta CDR3 regions. TCR CDR3 regions were first amplified by RT-PCR with HTBI primers. TCRdb recomputed calls from the multiplex PCR reads with MiXCR, one row per CDR3 protein. This table holds 500,000 or so distinct CDR3 sequences, approximately 17% found once. V gene TRBV11-2 combines with J gene TRBJ2-5, with D perhaps matching TRBD2 (5 bases). Sequencing used blood. The source of this sequence is a woman younger than 35 with Graves' ophthalmopathy. The chain's CDR3 is CASSLDWLGVIKTQYF. CDR3 sequence (DNA): TGTGCCAGCAGCTTAGATTGGCTCGGGGTAATTAAGACCCAGTACTTC.